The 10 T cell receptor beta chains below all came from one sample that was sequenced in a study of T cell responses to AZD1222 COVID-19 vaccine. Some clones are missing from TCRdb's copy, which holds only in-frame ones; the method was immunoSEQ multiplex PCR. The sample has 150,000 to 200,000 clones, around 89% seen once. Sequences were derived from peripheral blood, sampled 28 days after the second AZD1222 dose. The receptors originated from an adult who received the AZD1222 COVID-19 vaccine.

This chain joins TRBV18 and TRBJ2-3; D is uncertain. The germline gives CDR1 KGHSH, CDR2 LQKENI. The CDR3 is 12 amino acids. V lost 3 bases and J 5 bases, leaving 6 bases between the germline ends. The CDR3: CASSPAGDTQYF. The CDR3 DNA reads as TGTGCCAGCTCACCTGCTGGAGATACGCAGTATTTT.

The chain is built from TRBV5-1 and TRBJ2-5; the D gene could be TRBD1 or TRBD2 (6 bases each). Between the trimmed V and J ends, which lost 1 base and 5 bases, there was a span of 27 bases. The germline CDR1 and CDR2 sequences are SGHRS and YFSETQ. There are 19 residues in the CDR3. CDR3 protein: CASSLRRGDNISPVETQYF. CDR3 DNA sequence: TGCGCCAGCAGCTTGAGGAGGGGGGATAATATATCGCCGGTGGAGACCCAGTACTTC.

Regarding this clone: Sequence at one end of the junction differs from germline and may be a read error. This CDR3 is CIRSGGSNTEAFF. The CDR3 region has the DNA TGCATAAGAAGCGGCGGTTCTAACACTGAAGCTTTCTTT. The V and J genes are TRBV9 and TRBJ1-1; D not resolved. This CDR3 contains 13 residues. Germline V gene sequence: CDR1 SGDLS, CDR2 YYNGEE.

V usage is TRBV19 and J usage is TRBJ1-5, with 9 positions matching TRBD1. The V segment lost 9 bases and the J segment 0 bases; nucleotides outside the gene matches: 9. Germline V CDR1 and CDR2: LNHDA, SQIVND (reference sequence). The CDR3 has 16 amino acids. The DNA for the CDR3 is TGTGCCAGCAAACAGGGGGCGCATCATAGCAATCAGCCCCAGCATTTT. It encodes CASKQGAHHSNQPQHF. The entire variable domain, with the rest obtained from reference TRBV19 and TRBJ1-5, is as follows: DGGITQSPKYLFRKEGQNVTLSCEQNLNHDAMYWYRQDPGQGLRLIYYSQIVNDFQKGDIAEGYSVSREKKESFPLTVTSAQKNPTAFYLCASKQGAHHSNQPQHFGDGTRLSIL.

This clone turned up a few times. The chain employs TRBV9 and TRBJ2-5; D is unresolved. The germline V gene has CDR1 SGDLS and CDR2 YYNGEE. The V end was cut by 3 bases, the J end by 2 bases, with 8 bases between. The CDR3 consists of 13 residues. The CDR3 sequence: CASSARGQETQYF. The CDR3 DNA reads TGTGCCAGCAGCGCGAGAGGTCAAGAGACCCAGTACTTC. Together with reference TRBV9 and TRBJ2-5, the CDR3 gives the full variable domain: DSGVTQTPKHLITATGQRVTLRCSPRSGDLSVYWYQQSLDQGLQFLIQYYNGEERAKGNILERFSAQQFPDLHSELNLSSLELGDSALYFCASSARGQETQYFGPGTRLLVL.

For the CDR3, the DNA is TGTGCCAGCAGCTCTAGCGGGAGGTGGCCCGGGGAGCTGTTTTTT. Translating it yields CASSSSGRWPGELFF. The rearrangement joins TRBV7-3 to TRBJ2-2; 11 nucleotides match TRBD2. The CDR3 sequence is 15 residues long. The germline V gene encodes CDR1 SGHTA and CDR2 FQGTGA. V lost 4 bases, J lost 6 bases, and 4 bases stayed unmatched.

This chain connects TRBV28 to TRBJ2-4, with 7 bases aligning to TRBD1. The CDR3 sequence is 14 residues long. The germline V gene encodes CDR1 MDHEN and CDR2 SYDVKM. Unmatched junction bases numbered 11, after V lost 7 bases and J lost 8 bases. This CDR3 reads CASKFPGQWDIQYF. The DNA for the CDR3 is TGTGCCAGCAAATTTCCGGGACAGTGGGACATTCAGTACTTC.

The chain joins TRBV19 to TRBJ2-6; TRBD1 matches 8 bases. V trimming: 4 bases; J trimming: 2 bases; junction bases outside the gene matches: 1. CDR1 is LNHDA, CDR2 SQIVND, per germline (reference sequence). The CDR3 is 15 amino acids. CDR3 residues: CASSRQGPGANVLTF. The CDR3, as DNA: TGTGCCAGTAGTAGACAGGGGCCTGGGGCCAACGTCCTGACTTTC.

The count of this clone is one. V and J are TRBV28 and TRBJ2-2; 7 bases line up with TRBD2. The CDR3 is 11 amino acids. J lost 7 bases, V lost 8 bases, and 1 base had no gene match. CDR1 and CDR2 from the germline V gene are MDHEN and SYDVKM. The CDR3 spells CASGGVGELFF. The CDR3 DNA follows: TGTGCCAGCGGGGGGGTCGGGGAGCTGTTTTTT.

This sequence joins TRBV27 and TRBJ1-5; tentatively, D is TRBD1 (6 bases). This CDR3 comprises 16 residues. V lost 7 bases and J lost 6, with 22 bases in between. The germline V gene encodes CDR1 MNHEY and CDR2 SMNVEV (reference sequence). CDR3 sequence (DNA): TGTGCCAGCACTCAATGGGGCAGGGGAGGGGTTCAGCCCCAGCATTTT. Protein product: CASTQWGRGGVQPQHF.